This TCR beta chain originates from a study of beta chain features in type 1 diabetes. Points from the study as a whole: Type 1 diabetes patients showed a moderate but significant shortening of TCRB CDR3s in all four CD4+ subsets. The naive, central memory and Treg TCRB repertoires looked more alike in patients than they did in healthy donors.

Isolated RNA was reverse transcribed in full, so expressed TCRB transcripts were sequenced. Only in-frame clones appear in the TCRdb table, and some are missing; sequencing was by immunoSEQ multiplex PCR. Counted here are approximately 600,000 clones, under 15% occurring once; the ten biggest clones make up over 0.1%. Germline V gene data show CDR1 as SGHTA and CDR2 as FQGNSA. Trimming stripped 0 bases from V and 1 base from J, with 6 bases between. The CDR3 is made up of 14 amino acids. About this clone itself: Its antigen is unidentified.

Specimen: naive CD4+ T cells from blood. The receptor was derived from a man aged 25 to 45 with type 1 diabetes. The chain carries TRBV7-2 and TRBJ2-5, with a possible D match to TRBD2 (5 bases). CDR3 nucleotides: TGTGCCAGCAGCTTAGCAGCGGCCCAAGAGACCCAGTACTTC. Protein: CASSLAAAQETQYF.